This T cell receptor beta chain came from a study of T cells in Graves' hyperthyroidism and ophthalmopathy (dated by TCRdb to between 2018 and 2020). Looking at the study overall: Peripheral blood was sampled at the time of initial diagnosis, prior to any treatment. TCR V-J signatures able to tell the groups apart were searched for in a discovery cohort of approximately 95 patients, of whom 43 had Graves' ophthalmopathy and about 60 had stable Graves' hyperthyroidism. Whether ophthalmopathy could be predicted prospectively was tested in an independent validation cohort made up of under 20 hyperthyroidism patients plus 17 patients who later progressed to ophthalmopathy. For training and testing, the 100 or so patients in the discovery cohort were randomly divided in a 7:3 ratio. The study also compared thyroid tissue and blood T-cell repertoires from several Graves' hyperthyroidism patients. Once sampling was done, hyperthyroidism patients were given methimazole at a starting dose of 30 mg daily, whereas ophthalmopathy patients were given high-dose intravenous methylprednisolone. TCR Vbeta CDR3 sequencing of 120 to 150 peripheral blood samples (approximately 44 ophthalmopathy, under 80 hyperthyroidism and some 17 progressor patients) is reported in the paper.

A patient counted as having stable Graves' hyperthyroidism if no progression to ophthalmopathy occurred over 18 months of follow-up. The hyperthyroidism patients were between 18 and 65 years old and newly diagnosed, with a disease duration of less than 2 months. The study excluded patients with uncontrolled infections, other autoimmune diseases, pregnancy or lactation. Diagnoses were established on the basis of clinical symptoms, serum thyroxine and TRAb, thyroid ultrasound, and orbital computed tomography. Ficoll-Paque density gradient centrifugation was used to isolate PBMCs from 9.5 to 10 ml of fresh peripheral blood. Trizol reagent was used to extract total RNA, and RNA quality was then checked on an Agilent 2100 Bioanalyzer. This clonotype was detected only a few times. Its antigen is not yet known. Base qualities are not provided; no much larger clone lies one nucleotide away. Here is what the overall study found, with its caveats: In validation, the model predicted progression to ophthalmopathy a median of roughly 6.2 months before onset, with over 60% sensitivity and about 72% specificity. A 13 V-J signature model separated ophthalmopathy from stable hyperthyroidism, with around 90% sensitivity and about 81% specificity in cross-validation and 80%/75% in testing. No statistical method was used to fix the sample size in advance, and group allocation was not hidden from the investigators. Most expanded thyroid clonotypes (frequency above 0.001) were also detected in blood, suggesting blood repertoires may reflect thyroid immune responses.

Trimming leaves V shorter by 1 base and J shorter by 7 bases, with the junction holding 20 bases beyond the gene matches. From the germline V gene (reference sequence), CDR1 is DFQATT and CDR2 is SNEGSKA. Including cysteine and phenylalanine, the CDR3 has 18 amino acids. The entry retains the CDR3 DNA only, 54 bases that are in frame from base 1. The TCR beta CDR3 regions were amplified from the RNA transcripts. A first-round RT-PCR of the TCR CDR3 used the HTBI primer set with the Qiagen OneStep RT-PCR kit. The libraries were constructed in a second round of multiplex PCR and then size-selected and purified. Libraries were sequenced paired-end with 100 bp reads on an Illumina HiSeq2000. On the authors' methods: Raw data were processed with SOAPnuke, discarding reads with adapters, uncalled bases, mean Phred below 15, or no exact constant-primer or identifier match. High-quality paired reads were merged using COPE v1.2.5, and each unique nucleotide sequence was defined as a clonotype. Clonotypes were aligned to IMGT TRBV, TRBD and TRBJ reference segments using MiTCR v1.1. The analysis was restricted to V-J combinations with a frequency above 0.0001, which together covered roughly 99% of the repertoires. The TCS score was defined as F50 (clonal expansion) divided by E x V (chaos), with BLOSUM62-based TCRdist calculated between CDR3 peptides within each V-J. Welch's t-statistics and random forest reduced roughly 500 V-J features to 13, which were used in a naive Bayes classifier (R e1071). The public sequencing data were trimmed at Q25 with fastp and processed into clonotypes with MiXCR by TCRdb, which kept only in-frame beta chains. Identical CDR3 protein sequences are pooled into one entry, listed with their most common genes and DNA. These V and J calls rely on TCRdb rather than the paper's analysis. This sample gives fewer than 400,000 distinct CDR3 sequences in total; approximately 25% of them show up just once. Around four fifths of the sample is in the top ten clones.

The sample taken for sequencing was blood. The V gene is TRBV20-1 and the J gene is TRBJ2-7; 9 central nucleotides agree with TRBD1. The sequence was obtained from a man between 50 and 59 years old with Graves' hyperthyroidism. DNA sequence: TGCAGTGCTAGAGTCCACCGGGACAGGGACATACCCCTTAGAGAGCAGTACTTC. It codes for CSARVHRDRDIPLREQYF.